This T cell receptor (beta chain) was documented in a study of technical replicates of blood from several donors. The method was immunoSEQ multiplex PCR; TCRdb's version includes in-frame clones alone and lacks a portion of them. The table records some 77,000 clones, roughly 96% of them present only once. This CDR3 spans 13 amino acids. J gave up 6 bases and V 11 bases, and 10 bases lay outside the gene matches. Per the germline V gene, CDR1 is SGHAT and CDR2 is FQNNGV. Sequencing was done on a sample of T cells isolated from PBMCs. The chain combines TRBV11-2 with TRBJ2-1; 7 positions match TRBD1. The clonotype was recovered from a human donor in good health. DNA for the CDR3: TGTGCCTCCCGCCAGGGGGTGTTCAATGAGCAGTTCTTC. Its translation is CASRQGVFNEQFF. The full variable domain, completed using reference TRBV11-2 and TRBJ2-1, is EAGVAQSPRYKIIEKRQSVAFWCNPISGHATLYWYQQILGQGPKLLIQFQNNGVVDDSQLPKDRFSAERLKGVDSTLKIQPAKLEDSAVYLCASRQGVFNEQFFGPGTRLTVL.